Listed below are T cell receptor beta chains from one sample, sequenced in a study of cytomegalovirus exposure and HLA in healthy donors. Using immunoSEQ multiplex PCR, the repertoire was profiled, and TCRdb retains in-frame clones only, with some absent. The sample contains over 150,000 clones, approximately 79% of which appear only once. Sequencing was done on a sample of PBMCs. These receptors were obtained from a man in his sixties in good health and CMV-seronegative. Both conserved end residues are part of each CDR3. A D gene is named only where the DNA matches it firmly. Clone size is stated in some rows and not others, as once, few, many or a class when expanded.

abundance,v_gene,d_gene,j_gene,CDR3aa,CDR3nt
NA,TRBV7-3,NA,TRBJ1-3,CASSLVTGNTIYF,TGTGCCAGCAGCCTTGTTACTGGAAACACCATATATTTT
once,TRBV18,TRBD2,TRBJ2-7,CASSPPGGSSYEQYF,TGTGCCAGCTCACCACCGGGGGGGAGCTCCTACGAGCAGTACTTC
NA,TRBV6-5,NA,TRBJ1-1,CASSYRVGVTEAFF,TGTGCCAGCAGTTACCGTGTCGGGGTTACTGAAGCTTTCTTT
NA,TRBV28,NA,TRBJ2-3,CASSLRDTQYF,TGTGCCAGCAGTTTACGGGATACGCAGTATTTT
once,TRBV5-1,NA,TRBJ1-4,CASSLAGEINEKLFF,TGCGCCAGCAGCTTGGCTGGGGAGATTAATGAAAAACTGTTTTTT
few,TRBV2,TRBD1,TRBJ2-7,CASNRDRSSYEQYF,TGTGCCAGCAACCGGGACAGATCTAGTTACGAGCAGTACTTC
once,TRBV7-2,TRBD1,TRBJ2-1,CASSTPGQYNEQFF,TGTGCCAGCAGCACCCCGGGACAGTACAATGAGCAGTTCTTC
NA,TRBV10-1,NA,TRBJ2-3,CASSPRGLGADTQYF,TGCGCCAGCAGCCCCCGAGGACTGGGCGCAGATACGCAGTATTTT
once,TRBV5-8,TRBD1,TRBJ2-3,CASSLGVGRGQVDTQYF,TGTGCCAGCAGCTTGGGGGTTGGCAGGGGGCAAGTAGATACGCAGTATTTT
NA,TRBV7-2,TRBD1,TRBJ1-2,CASSLTARQGARGYTF,TGTGCCAGCAGCCTAACCGCCCGACAGGGGGCAAGAGGCTACACCTTC
NA,TRBV7-9,NA,TRBJ2-3,CASSLGASTDTQYF,TGTGCCAGCAGCCTAGGGGCCAGCACAGATACGCAGTATTTT
NA,TRBV27,TRBD2,TRBJ2-1,CASRGGWKDNEQFF,TGTGCCAGCAGGGGGGGGTGGAAGGACAATGAGCAGTTCTTC
NA,TRBV9,NA,TRBJ1-1,CASSVAGVNTEAFF,TGTGCCAGCAGCGTAGCAGGGGTGAACACTGAAGCTTTCTTT
NA,TRBV30,TRBD1,TRBJ1-1,CACSGQLNTEAFF,TGTGCCTGTTCGGGACAGCTGAACACTGAAGCTTTCTTT
NA,TRBV6-1,TRBD1,TRBJ1-3,CASRRQGNSGNTIYF,TGTGCCAGCAGAAGACAGGGTAACTCTGGAAACACCATATATTTT
NA,TRBV4-3,TRBD2,TRBJ2-1,CASSQAGTSYYNEQFF,TGCGCCAGCAGCCAAGCCGGGACTAGCTATTACAATGAGCAGTTCTTC
few,TRBV10-1,NA,TRBJ1-2,CASSGATPYGYTF,TGCGCCAGCAGTGGGGCGACCCCCTATGGCTACACCTTC
NA,TRBV10-1,TRBD1,TRBJ2-1,CASSPGTGAMRQFF,TGCGCCAGCAGTCCCGGGACAGGGGCAATGCGGCAGTTCTTC
NA,TRBV5-6,TRBD2,TRBJ2-3,CASRGGIGPPDTQYF,TGTGCCAGCAGGGGGGGGATCGGCCCCCCAGATACGCAGTATTTT
few,TRBV6-4,NA,TRBJ2-3,CASSDSSGRGTDTQYF,TGTGCCAGCAGTGACTCCTCAGGCAGGGGCACAGATACGCAGTATTTT
NA,TRBV5-4,NA,TRBJ2-7,CASSLSRATEQYF,TGTGCCAGCAGCTTATCGCGAGCGACCGAGCAGTACTTC
NA,TRBV6-4,TRBD1,TRBJ1-1,CASSLDRGTEAFF,TGTGCCAGCAGTTTAGACAGGGGCACTGAAGCTTTCTTT
NA,TRBV5-1,TRBD1,TRBJ2-3,CASTNDRGGDTQYF,TGCGCCAGCACAAACGACAGGGGGGGGGATACGCAGTATTTT
once,TRBV7-2,TRBD1,TRBJ2-7,CASSPGTGAYEQYF,TGTGCCAGCAGCCCTGGGACAGGGGCCTACGAGCAGTACTTC
few,TRBV19,TRBD2,TRBJ2-2,CASSIDPGRGTGELFF,TGTGCCAGTAGTATAGACCCGGGGAGGGGCACCGGGGAGCTGTTTTTT
NA,TRBV30,TRBD1,TRBJ1-2,CAWKTPGQGYGYTF,TGTGCCTGGAAAACACCGGGACAGGGCTATGGCTACACCTTC
NA,TRBV7-2,TRBD1,TRBJ2-7,CASSPRQGYSYEQYF,TGTGCCAGCAGCCCGCGACAGGGTTACTCCTACGAGCAGTACTTC
NA,TRBV6-1,TRBD2,TRBJ2-3,CASSESTSWTDTQYF,TGTGCCAGCAGTGAATCGACTAGCTGGACAGATACGCAGTATTTT
NA,TRBV6-4,NA,TRBJ1-1,CASSDPRRGSGAFF,TGTGCCAGCAGTGACCCAAGGCGGGGGTCTGGAGCTTTCTTT
NA,TRBV5-1,NA,TRBJ2-2,CASSLGGRVSGELFF,TGCGCCAGCAGCTTGGGGGGGCGCGTGTCCGGAGAGCTGTTTTTT
NA,TRBV19,NA,TRBJ1-5,CASSSRTGNQPQHF,TGTGCCAGTAGTAGTCGAACAGGGAATCAGCCCCAGCATTTT
NA,TRBV27,NA,TRBJ1-5,CASSLSVAGNQPQHF,TGTGCCAGCAGTTTATCGGTGGCAGGCAATCAGCCCCAGCATTTT
NA,TRBV7-9,TRBD1,TRBJ2-4,CASSLEEGARNIQYF,TGTGCCAGCAGCTTAGAAGAGGGGGCAAGAAACATTCAGTACTTC